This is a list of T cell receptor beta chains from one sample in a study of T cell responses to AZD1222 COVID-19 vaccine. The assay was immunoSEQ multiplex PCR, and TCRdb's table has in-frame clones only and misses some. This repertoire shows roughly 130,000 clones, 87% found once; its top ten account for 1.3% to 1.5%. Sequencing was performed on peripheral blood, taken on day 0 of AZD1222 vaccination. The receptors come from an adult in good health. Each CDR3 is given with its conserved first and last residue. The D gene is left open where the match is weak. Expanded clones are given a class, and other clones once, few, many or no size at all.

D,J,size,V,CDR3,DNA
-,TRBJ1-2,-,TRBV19,CASSIGGLDYGYTF,TGTGCCAGTAGTATAGGGGGCCTGGACTATGGCTACACCTTC
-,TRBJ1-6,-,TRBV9,CASSPRGGRGNSPLHF,TGTGCCAGCAGCCCCCGGGGGGGCAGGGGCAATTCACCCCTCCACTTT
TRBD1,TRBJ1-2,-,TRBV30,CAWTRQGRGYTF,TGTGCCTGGACCAGACAGGGGCGCGGCTACACCTTC
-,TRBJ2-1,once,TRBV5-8,CASSNARPHLSSYNEQFF,TGTGCCAGCAGCAATGCCCGGCCTCACCTCAGCTCCTACAATGAGCAGTTCTTC
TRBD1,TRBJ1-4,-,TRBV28,CASSRMPGGDEKLFF,TGTGCCAGCAGCCGAATGCCAGGGGGGGATGAAAAACTGTTTTTT
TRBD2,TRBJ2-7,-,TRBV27,CASGIGTSGVEQYF,TGTGCCAGCGGAATTGGGACTAGCGGGGTCGAGCAGTACTTC
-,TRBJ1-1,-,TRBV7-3,CASSGDGGTEAFF,TGTGCCAGCAGCGGGGACGGCGGCACTGAAGCTTTCTTT
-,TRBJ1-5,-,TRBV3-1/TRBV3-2,CASSPAGSPSQPQHF,TGTGCCAGCAGCCCGGCAGGGAGTCCGAGTCAGCCCCAGCATTTT
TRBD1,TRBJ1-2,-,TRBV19,CASSTDRGETYGYTF,TGTGCCAGTAGTACAGACAGGGGCGAAACCTATGGCTACACCTTC
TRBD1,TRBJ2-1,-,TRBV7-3,CASSFDRGSYNEQFF,TGTGCCAGCAGCTTTGACAGGGGTTCCTACAATGAGCAGTTCTTC
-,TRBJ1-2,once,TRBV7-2,CASTTGQGYGYTF,TGTGCCAGCACTACCGGGCAGGGCTATGGCTACACCTTC
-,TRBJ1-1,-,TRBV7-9,CASSLGFEAFF,TGTGCCAGCAGCTTAGGCTTCGAGGCTTTCTTT
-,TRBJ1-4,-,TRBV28,CASSLGEWEKLFF,TGTGCCAGCAGTTTAGGGGAATGGGAAAAACTGTTTTTT
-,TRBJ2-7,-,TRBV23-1,CASSQSKGLYGCEQYF,TGCGCCAGCAGTCAATCGAAGGGACTCTACGGCTGCGAGCAGTACTTC
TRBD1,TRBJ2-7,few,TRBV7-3,CASSQSGTGVEQYF,TGTGCCAGCAGCCAATCCGGGACAGGGGTCGAGCAGTACTTC
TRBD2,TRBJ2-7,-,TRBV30,CAWARGGVRYEQYF,TGTGCCTGGGCCCGGGGGGGGGTCCGCTACGAGCAGTACTTC
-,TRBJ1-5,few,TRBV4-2,CASSQDGGTSNQPQHF,TGTGCCAGCAGCCAAGATGGGGGTACAAGCAATCAGCCCCAGCATTTT
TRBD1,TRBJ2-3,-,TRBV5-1,CASSPGGYTDTQYF,TGCGCCAGCAGCCCAGGGGGCTACACAGATACGCAGTATTTT
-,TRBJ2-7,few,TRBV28,CASSLYGTGFYEQYF,TGTGCCAGCAGTTTATACGGGACGGGGTTCTACGAGCAGTACTTC
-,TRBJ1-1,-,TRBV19,CASSPPGQMARLAFF,TGTGCCAGTAGTCCGCCCGGGCAGATGGCCCGCCTCGCTTTCTTT
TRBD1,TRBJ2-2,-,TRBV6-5,CASSPGTGGTGELFF,TGTGCCAGCAGCCCCGGGACAGGGGGCACCGGGGAGCTGTTTTTT
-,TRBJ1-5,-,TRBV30,CAWSVGGTNQPQHF,TGTGCCTGGAGTGTAGGGGGGACCAATCAGCCCCAGCATTTT
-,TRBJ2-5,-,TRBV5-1,CASSLLAGSQETQYF,TGCGCCAGCAGCTTGTTGGCAGGCTCCCAAGAGACCCAGTACTTC
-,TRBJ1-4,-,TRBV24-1,CATSDSGIGNEKLFF,TGTGCCACCAGTGATTCCGGGATCGGTAATGAAAAACTGTTTTTT
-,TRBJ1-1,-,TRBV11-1,CASSPRRMGTEAFF,TGTGCCAGCAGCCCGCGGCGTATGGGCACTGAAGCTTTCTTT
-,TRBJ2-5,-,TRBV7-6,CASSPPGTGKALQETQYF,TGTGCCAGCAGCCCACCCGGTACGGGGAAAGCTCTCCAAGAGACCCAGTACTTC
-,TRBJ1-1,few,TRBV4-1,CASSQDRVGRAFF,TGCGCCAGCAGCCAAGATCGGGTAGGGAGAGCTTTCTTT
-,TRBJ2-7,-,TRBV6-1,CASSERAASYEQYF,TGTGCCAGCAGTGAAAGGGCCGCCAGCTACGAGCAGTACTTC
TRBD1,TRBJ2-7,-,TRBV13,CASSSKTGRPYEQYF,TGTGCCAGCAGCTCTAAGACAGGGCGCCCCTACGAGCAGTACTTC
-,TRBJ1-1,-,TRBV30,CAWSSDGTEAFF,TGTGCCTGGAGTTCGGATGGCACTGAAGCTTTCTTT
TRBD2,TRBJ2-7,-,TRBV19,CASSPTSGGAKIYEQYF,TGTGCCAGTAGTCCGACTAGCGGGGGAGCTAAGATCTACGAGCAGTACTTC
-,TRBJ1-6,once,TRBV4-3,CASSQVTASNNSPLHF,TGCGCCAGCAGCCAAGTTACAGCCAGCAATAATTCACCCCTCCACTTT
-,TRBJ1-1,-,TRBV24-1,CATSDSRVEGGNTEAFF,TGTGCCACCAGTGATTCCCGAGTCGAGGGTGGAAACACTGAAGCTTTCTTT
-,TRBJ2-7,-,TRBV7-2,CASSLALTGGSEQYF,TGTGCCAGCAGCTTAGCGCTAACCGGAGGTAGCGAGCAGTACTTC
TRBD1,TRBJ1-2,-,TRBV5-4,CASSQGGTGAYGYTF,TGTGCCAGCAGTCAGGGAGGGACAGGGGCTTATGGCTACACCTTC
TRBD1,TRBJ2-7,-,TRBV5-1,CASSLGRTGGSEQYF,TGCGCCAGCAGCTTGGGTCGGACAGGGGGCAGCGAGCAGTACTTC
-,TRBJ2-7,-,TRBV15,CATSREQDYEQYF,TGTGCCACCAGCAGAGAGCAGGACTACGAGCAGTACTTC
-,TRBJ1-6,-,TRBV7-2,CASSSGQSASPLHF,TGTGCCAGCAGCTCGGGCCAGTCGGCTTCACCCCTCCACTTT
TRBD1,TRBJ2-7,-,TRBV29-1,CSVEGTGSSYEQYF,TGCAGCGTTGAAGGGACAGGCAGCTCCTACGAGCAGTACTTC
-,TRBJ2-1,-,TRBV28,CASSSPPEQFF,TGTGCCAGCAGTTCCCCCCCTGAGCAGTTCTTC
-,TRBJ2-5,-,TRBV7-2,CASSSLYRIADGETQYF,TGTGCCAGCAGCTCTCTATACCGGATCGCGGACGGGGAGACCCAGTACTTC
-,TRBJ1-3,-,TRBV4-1,CASSPVQGSGNTIYF,TGCGCCAGCAGCCCGGTACAAGGCTCTGGAAACACCATATATTTT
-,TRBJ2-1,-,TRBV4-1,CASSHGQGRINEQFF,TGCGCCAGCAGCCATGGCCAGGGGCGAATTAATGAGCAGTTCTTC
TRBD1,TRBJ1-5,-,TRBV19,CASSDRQGNQPQHF,TGTGCCAGTAGTGACCGACAGGGGAATCAGCCCCAGCATTTT
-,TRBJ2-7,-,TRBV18,CASSPPDRREQYF,TGTGCCAGCTCACCACCCGACCGAAGAGAGCAGTACTTC
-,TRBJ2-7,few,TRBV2,CASSKTYEQYF,TGTGCCAGCAGCAAGACCTACGAGCAGTACTTC
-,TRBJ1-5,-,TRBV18,CASSPERNQPQHF,TGTGCCAGCTCGCCTGAGAGGAATCAGCCCCAGCATTTT
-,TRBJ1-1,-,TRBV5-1,CASSPGGPTNTEAFF,TGCGCCAGCAGCCCTGGTGGGCCGACTAACACTGAAGCTTTCTTT
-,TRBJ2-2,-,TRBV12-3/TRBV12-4,CASSLRHTGELFF,TGTGCCAGCAGTTTACGGCACACCGGGGAGCTGTTTTTT
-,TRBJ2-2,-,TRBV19,CASSRKEGTNTGELFF,TGTGCCAGTAGTAGGAAAGAAGGGACGAACACCGGGGAGCTGTTTTTT
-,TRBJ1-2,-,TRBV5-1,CASREDSFNYGYTF,TGCGCCAGCAGGGAAGACAGTTTTAACTATGGCTACACCTTC
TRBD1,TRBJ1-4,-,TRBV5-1,CASSLTGGVEEKLFF,TGCGCCAGCAGCTTGACAGGGGGCGTTGAGGAAAAACTGTTTTTT
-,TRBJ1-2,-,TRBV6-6,CASSYPGLDEGYTF,TGTGCCAGCAGTTACCCGGGACTCGACGAGGGCTACACCTTC